This T cell receptor beta chain was identified in a study of cytomegalovirus exposure and HLA in healthy donors. Primers for the PCR totalled 60 Vbeta and 13 Jbeta. Assay: immunoSEQ multiplex PCR; the TCRdb copy retains only in-frame clones and omits some. The top ten hold about 3% of the sample, which has 65,000 or so clones, 60% to 65% seen once. In its sample, this clone was seen a few times. Its antigen is as yet unknown. Study-level results: The classifier was said to identify cytomegalovirus status with high specificity and sensitivity. As immune exposure information, only CMV serostatus was available. Altogether, some 160 TCR beta chains were recorded as cytomegalovirus-associated. Rates of TCR association differed by HLA locus in a later analysis, with DRB1 highest and HLA-C lowest.

The sequence was collected from a man younger than 40 in good health and CMV-seronegative. Sequenced: PBMCs.

This CDR3 reads CASRTGYETQYF. The CDR3, as DNA: TGTGCCAGTAGGACAGGGTATGAGACCCAGTACTTC. The V call is TRBV19, the J call TRBJ2-5, with 7 bases aligning to TRBD1. This CDR3 region has 12 residues. CDR1 and CDR2 (germline): LNHDA, SQIVND (reference sequence). Losses at the gene ends were 6 bases for V and 5 bases for J; bases not matched to a gene: 3.